These 29 T cell receptor beta chains were sequenced from one sample in a study of blood T cell repertoires in COVID-19. TCRdb's copy holds only in-frame clones and misses some; the assay was immunoSEQ multiplex PCR. This sample has approximately 140,000 clones, with around 81% found just once. The sample was peripheral blood. These receptor sequences come from a middle-aged man with active or convalescent COVID-19.

The genes are TRBV29-1 and TRBJ1-4; possible D gene TRBD1, 5 bases. Germline V gives CDR1 SQVTM, CDR2 ANQGSEA. Trimming cost V 4 bases and J 5 bases, with 11 bases left between them. The CDR3 has 13 amino acids. The DNA of the CDR3 is TGCAGCGTTGGGCGGGGGGAAAATGAAAAACTGTTTTTT. Its protein product is CSVGRGENEKLFF.

The CDR3 reads CASSPLSGDGYEQYF. DNA of the CDR3: TGTGCCAGTAGCCCCTTGTCAGGGGACGGCTACGAGCAGTACTTC. J is TRBJ2-7 and V is TRBV19; tentative D call: TRBD1 (6 bases). V was pared by 6 bases and J by 3 bases, with 18 bases between. Germline loops: CDR1 LNHDA, CDR2 SQIVND (reference sequence). This CDR3 is built from 15 residues.

This chain connects TRBV25-1 to TRBJ2-1, with D possibly TRBD1 on 5 matching bases. The CDR3 extends over 14 amino acids. V gave up 8 bases and J gave up 0 bases, with 11 bases separating them. CDR1 and CDR2 from the germline V gene are MGHDK and SYGVNS. This chain's CDR3 is CASVDSSSYNEQFF. The CDR3 DNA sequence: TGTGCCAGCGTAGACAGCTCCTCCTACAATGAGCAGTTCTTC.

The V gene is TRBV12-3 or TRBV12-4, the J gene TRBJ2-7; D gene ambiguous. This CDR3 is 11 amino acids long. V was cut by 3 bases and J by 6 bases, with 6 bases left in between. The chain's CDR3 is CASSFSVEQYF. CDR3 bases: TGTGCCAGCAGTTTTTCCGTCGAGCAGTACTTC.

In its sample, this clone was seen a few times. The V gene is TRBV21-1, the J gene TRBJ2-3; the listed D gene, TRBD1, was not tested against the DNA. TRBV21-1 constitutes a pseudogene. The CDR3 is 12 amino acids. CDR3 in amino acids: CASSKGPDTQYF. The CDR3 coding sequence is TGTGCCAGCAGCAAAGGGCCAGATACGCAGTATTTT.

This rearrangement joins TRBV18 to TRBJ1-1; the D gene is possibly TRBD1 (5 bases). The CDR3 sequence is 14 residues long. Germline V gene sequence: CDR1 KGHSH, CDR2 LQKENI. V was shortened by 6 bases and J by 3 bases, with 14 bases between the two germline ends. CDR3 amino acids: CASSRGNGDTEAFF. CDR3 sequence (DNA): TGTGCCAGCTCTCGGGGGAATGGGGACACTGAAGCTTTCTTT.

V usage is TRBV27 and J usage is TRBJ1-4, with 7 bases fitting TRBD1. The CDR3 is 15 amino acids. Unmatched junction bases numbered 3, after V lost 2 bases and J lost 3 bases. The germline V gene has CDR1 MNHEY and CDR2 SMNVEV (reference sequence). The CDR3 bases are TGTGCCAGCAGTTTAGGAGGGACAGCTAATGAAAAACTGTTTTTT. Its translation: CASSLGGTANEKLFF.

J is TRBJ2-3 and V is TRBV9, with D uncertain. V lost 3 bases and J 4 bases, leaving 9 bases between the germline ends. This CDR3 is 13 amino acids long. The V gene's germline CDR1 is SGDLS and CDR2 YYNGEE. CDR3 coding DNA: TGTGCCAGCAGCGATTATCGGGCAGATACGCAGTATTTT. Its protein is CASSDYRADTQYF.

V gene TRBV10-3 combines with J gene TRBJ1-4; D is ambiguous. Trimming took off 0 bases at V and 0 bases at J, with 8 bases between the two ends. The CDR3 runs to 16 residues. CDR1 ENHRY and CDR2 SYGVKD come from the germline V gene. The CDR3 region has the DNA TGTGCCATCAGTGAGTCCCGGGGATCAACTAATGAAAAACTGTTTTTT. Protein: CAISESRGSTNEKLFF.

This chain uses TRBV19 with TRBJ1-2; the D is unclear. With 4 bases removed from V and 8 bases from J, the gap between germline ends came to 14 bases. Germline V CDR1 and CDR2: LNHDA, SQIVND (reference sequence). The CDR3 is 13 amino acids. The CDR3 sequence: CASSTRAAQGYTF. The DNA for the CDR3 is TGTGCCAGTAGTACGAGGGCAGCTCAAGGCTACACCTTC.

The table lists this clone with a few counts. The chain joins TRBV10-1 to TRBJ1-5, with 12 positions matching TRBD1. CDR1 WNHNN and CDR2 SYGVQD come from the germline V gene (reference sequence). The CDR3 runs to 21 residues. This CDR3 reads CVTLAGTGGFGPSHSNQPQHF. As DNA, the CDR3 is TGCGTTACACTGGCCGGGACAGGGGGCTTTGGACCTAGCCATAGCAATCAGCCCCAGCATTTT.

V and J are TRBV3-1 (or the pseudogene TRBV3-2) and TRBJ1-4; D perhaps matches TRBD1 (6 bases). The germline gives CDR1 LGHDT, CDR2 YNNKEL (reference sequence). The CDR3 consists of 14 residues. Between the trimmed V and J ends, which lost 4 bases and 10 bases, there was a span of 16 bases. In DNA, the CDR3 is TGTGCCAGCAGCCTCAGACAGGTTTCCGGAAAACTGTTTTTT. Its protein is CASSLRQVSGKLFF.

The rearrangement uses TRBV25-1 and TRBJ1-1; possible D gene TRBD1, 5 bases. The V gene's germline CDR1 is MGHDK and CDR2 SYGVNS. This CDR3 region has 14 residues. The V gene lost 5 bases and the J gene lost 7 bases, with 17 bases spanning the gap. The CDR3 loop is CASSSMGGEHEAFF. The CDR3 DNA follows: TGTGCCAGCAGTTCAATGGGGGGTGAACATGAAGCTTTCTTT.

The chain joins TRBV7-9 to TRBJ1-4; D remains unclear. Germline lookup yields CDR1 SEHNR and CDR2 FQNEAQ (reference sequence). The ends were cut back, 1 base at V and 4 bases at J, with 7 bases in the middle. There are 14 residues in the CDR3. The DNA of the CDR3 is TGTGCCAGCAGCTTAGGAGGGAATAATGAAAAACTGTTTTTT. Translated: CASSLGGNNEKLFF.

This chain joins TRBV7-9 and TRBJ2-7; D is undetermined. The CDR3 is 12 amino acids. Germline V gene lookup returns CDR1 SEHNR and CDR2 FQNEAQ (reference sequence). The V end lost 5 bases, the J end lost 3 bases, and 8 bases lay between the germline ends. CDR3 region: CASSKSGYEQYF. The CDR3 DNA sequence: TGTGCCAGCAGCAAATCCGGCTACGAGCAGTACTTC. The entire variable domain, with the rest obtained from reference TRBV7-9 and TRBJ2-7, is as follows: DTGVSQNPRHKITKRGQNVTFRCDPISEHNRLYWYRQTLGQGPEFLTYFQNEAQLEKSRLLSDRFSAERPKGSFSTLEIQRTEQGDSAMYLCASSKSGYEQYFGPGTRLTVT.

V gene TRBV29-1 combines with J gene TRBJ1-5; 8 bases map to TRBD1. V shed 4 bases and J 7 bases; nucleotides not matched to a gene: 9. This CDR3 spans 14 amino acids. The germline V gene has CDR1 SQVTM and CDR2 ANQGSEA. The CDR3 DNA is TGCAGCGTTGTTACCGGGACAGGAGACCAGCCCCAGCATTTT. Amino acids: CSVVTGTGDQPQHF.

The rearrangement joins TRBV12-5 to TRBJ1-5; D possibly corresponds to TRBD1 (5 bases). The V end was cut by 6 bases, the J end by 2 bases, with 8 bases between. Germline CDR1 reads LGHNT; CDR2 reads FRNRAP. CDR3 length: 13 residues. Here the CDR3 reads CASGRAGNQPQHF. CDR3 coding DNA: TGTGCTAGTGGCAGGGCAGGCAATCAGCCCCAGCATTTT.

The gene calls are TRBV4-1 and TRBJ1-4, with a tentative D call TRBD1 (5 bases). This CDR3 has 16 amino acids. Trimming took off 0 bases at V and 8 bases at J, with 16 bases between the two ends. Germline CDR1 reads MGHRA; CDR2 reads YSYEKL. In nucleotides, the CDR3 is TGCGCCAGCAGCCAAGATGAGGTCAGGGTCGGGGAAAAACTGTTTTTT. Encoded protein: CASSQDEVRVGEKLFF.

The chain combines TRBV27 with TRBJ2-7; D call uncertain. CDR3 length equals 13 residues. Germline V CDR1 and CDR2: MNHEY, SMNVEV (reference sequence). The V end was cut by 6 bases, the J end by 0 bases, with 9 bases between. The CDR3 DNA reads TGTGCCAGCAGCCCGACAAACTCCTACGAGCAGTACTTC. Translation: CASSPTNSYEQYF.

The rearrangement joins TRBV19 to TRBJ1-1, with 9 bases matching TRBD1. The CDR3 covers 14 residues. CDR1 is LNHDA, CDR2 SQIVND, per germline (reference sequence). The V segment lost 3 bases and the J segment 4 bases; nucleotides outside the gene matches: 3. The CDR3 nucleotides read TGTGCCAGTAGTATCAGGACAGGGGCCACTGAAGCTTTCTTT. Protein product: CASSIRTGATEAFF.

This clone was counted only a few times. The chain employs TRBV5-4 and TRBJ2-1; TRBD2 might be the D (7 bases). Germline V gives CDR1 SGHNT, CDR2 YYREEE (reference sequence). The length of the CDR3 is 15 residues. Trimming stripped 1 base from V and 5 bases from J, with 13 bases between. CDR3 DNA sequence: TGTGCCAGCAGCTTGAAAATAGGGGGGGACAATGAGCAGTTCTTC. This sequence encodes CASSLKIGGDNEQFF.

The V gene is TRBV18, the J gene TRBJ1-6, with 8 bases fitting TRBD1. This CDR3 comprises 18 residues. V lost 1 base, J lost 5 bases, and 10 bases stayed unmatched. Germline CDR1 is KGHSH and CDR2 is LQKENI. This CDR3 is CASSPRDRTATNNSPLHF. CDR3 DNA: TGTGCCAGCTCACCACGGGACAGGACCGCTACGAATAATTCACCCCTCCACTTT. Complete variable domain (other parts from reference TRBV18 and TRBJ1-6): NAGVMQNPRHLVRRRGQEARLRCSPMKGHSHVYWYRQLPEEGLKFMVYLQKENIIDESGMPKERFSAEFPKEGPSILRIQQVVRGDSAAYFCASSPRDRTATNNSPLHFGNGTRLTVT.

The V and J genes are TRBV24-1 and TRBJ2-1, with 10 bases that match TRBD1. The CDR3 extends over 15 amino acids. The germline V gene has CDR1 KGHDR and CDR2 SFDVKD. V shed 4 bases and J 5 bases; nucleotides not matched to a gene: 4. DNA of the CDR3: TGTGCCACCAGTGACCATGGGACAGGGGACAATGAGCAGTTCTTC. Translation: CATSDHGTGDNEQFF.

J is TRBJ1-5 and V is TRBV6-5; possible D gene TRBD1, 5 bases. Germline V gene sequence: CDR1 MNHEY, CDR2 SVGAGI. V was cut by 8 bases and J by 5 bases, with 19 bases left in between. This CDR3 is 15 amino acids long. The CDR3 bases are TGTGCCAGCGGATCGGGGGGGACGATCGATCAGCCCCAGCATTTT. Translated, it gives CASGSGGTIDQPQHF.

The rearrangement joins TRBV19 to TRBJ1-6; D gene unclear. Trimming stripped 8 bases from V and 11 bases from J, with 16 bases between. The CDR3 totals 13 residues. Germline V gene data show CDR1 as LNHDA and CDR2 as SQIVND (reference sequence). This chain's CDR3 is CASSTPGTTPLHF. CDR3 coding DNA: TGTGCCAGTTCCACCCCGGGAACAACACCCCTCCACTTT.

This clone was found a few times. The J gene is TRBJ2-7, the V gene TRBV6-1; weak D call: TRBD2 (5 bases). Trimming stripped 2 bases from V and 2 bases from J, with 13 bases between. The CDR3 is made up of 15 amino acids. Per the germline V gene, CDR1 is MNHNS and CDR2 is SASEGT. CDR3 nucleotide sequence: TGTGCCAGCAGTGAATGGGGTAGCGCTACCTACGAGCAGTACTTC. Amino acid sequence: CASSEWGSATYEQYF.

This clone came up once. The rearrangement links TRBV6-2 or TRBV6-3 to TRBJ2-2, with 12 bases fitting TRBD2. The CDR3 runs 16 residues. Germline V gives CDR1 MNHEY, CDR2 SVGEGT. Unmatched junction bases numbered 8, after V lost 5 bases and J lost 7 bases. The CDR3 coding sequence is TGTGCCAGCAGTCCCGCTAGCGGGGGGGCCGTCGGGGAGCTGTTTTTT. Its protein product is CASSPASGGAVGELFF.

The table lists this clone with a few counts. The genes are TRBV7-2 and TRBJ1-4; D is unclear. The CDR3 runs 15 residues. V lost 4 bases and J lost 8, with 17 bases in between. From germline, CDR1 is SGHTA and CDR2 FQGNSA. CDR3 amino acids: CASSSFLSPGEKLFF. The CDR3 DNA is TGTGCCAGCAGCTCCTTTTTGTCCCCTGGCGAAAAACTGTTTTTT.

V gene TRBV18 combines with J gene TRBJ2-5; no clear D. CDR3 size: 11 residues. V was shortened by 5 bases and J by 5 bases, with 6 bases between the two germline ends. In germline, CDR1 is KGHSH, CDR2 LQKENI. This chain's CDR3 is CASSARETQYF. CDR3 coding DNA: TGTGCCAGCTCAGCCCGGGAGACCCAGTACTTC.